The present entry profiles one TCR beta chain with its context. The antigen is unknown. Patients having Susac syndrome satisfied recently defined diagnostic criteria for definite or probable disease. This sample stems from a study of CD8 T cells in Susac syndrome. Overall study: Within the sequenced Susac syndrome patient group, more than 5 exhibited active disease and roughly 8 were in remission.

The RNA, about 0.5 to 1 ug, was put through reverse transcription using random hexamers. Each CDR3 protein is one row after TCRdb ran MiXCR on the immunoSEQ multiplex PCR reads. Of tens of thousands of distinct CDR3 sequences in the sample, 90% to 97% are singletons; the top ten hold roughly 0.62%. Findings and limits, study-wide: The study's TCR sequencing and HLA analysis covered a relatively small number of individuals, and the study acknowledged this.

Germline CDR1 is SGHRS and CDR2 is YFSETQ. This CDR3 region has 15 residues. The junction had 10 bases not matched to a gene; V was cut back by 7 bases and J by 4 bases. The sequenced sample was CD8+ T cells from PBMCs. The rearrangement joins TRBV5-1 to TRBJ1-4, with 7 bases matching TRBD1. This TCR came from a human donor with Susac syndrome. CDR3: CASRLQGPSNEKLFF. For the CDR3, the DNA is TGCGCCAGCCGACTACAGGGGCCCAGTAATGAAAAACTGTTTTTT.